This section outlines one TCR beta chain sequence together with its context. Its antigen remains unidentified. Unique molecular identifiers featured in how the TCRbeta library was prepared. Each CDR3 protein is one row after TCRdb ran MiXCR on the PCR reads. The top ten hold approximately 17% of the sample, which has tens of thousands of distinct CDR3 sequences, around 4.7% seen once. The record originates from a study of T-cell reconstitution after alpha-beta-depleted transplantation in children. Germline values: CDR1 SNHLY, CDR2 FYNNEI. The CDR3 runs 12 residues. General observations from the study: Among T cells one year after transplant, newly produced cells accounted for most counts and diversity.

The chain links TRBV2 to TRBJ2-5; no definite D call. This specimen was PBMCs, mostly from graft donor cells, taken 180 days after TCRalphabeta/CD19-depleted stem cell transplant. This TCR was sampled from a boy in the first two years of life who had a stem cell transplant for acute myeloid leukemia, so the T cells may come from the graft donor. The CDR3 sequence is CASRASTLTQYF. The CDR3 nucleotides are TGTGCAAGTCGGGCCTCGACTTTGACCCAGTACTTC.